This T cell receptor beta chain was documented in a study of T cells in Graves' hyperthyroidism and ophthalmopathy. Exclusion criteria comprised uncontrolled infection, other autoimmune disease, pregnancy or lactation. The V end lost 3 bases, the J end lost 5 bases, and 5 bases lay between the germline ends. Germline V gives CDR1 MNHNS, CDR2 SASEGT. CDR3 length equals 11 residues. General study findings and limits: Most clonotypes expanded in thyroid above 0.001 were likewise present in blood.

In its sample, this clonotype was seen many times. Its antigen is not identified. RNA transcripts gave rise to amplified TCR beta CDR3 regions. In the first-round RT-PCR of the TCR CDR3, the HTBI primer set was used. TCRdb re-analysed the multiplex PCR reads in MiXCR, keeping a single row per CDR3 protein. The sample holds around 600,000 distinct CDR3 sequences, roughly 14% seen once. This sequence was found in a woman between 50 and 59 years old with Graves' ophthalmopathy. Input material: blood. The gene calls are TRBV6-1 and TRBJ2-7; either TRBD1 or TRBD2 may supply D (5 bases each). The CDR3 protein is CASSEGDEQYF. The CDR3 region has the DNA TGTGCCAGCAGTGAGGGGGACGAGCAGTACTTC.